The 17 T cell receptor beta chains presented below share a single source sample, sequenced in a study of blood T cell repertoires in COVID-19. The protocol was immunoSEQ multiplex PCR, while the TCRdb copy is restricted to in-frame clones and leaves out a portion. The sample gives a few hundred thousand clones, approximately 80% of which show up once; 4.2% is in the top ten. Sequencing was done on a sample of peripheral blood. The receptors originated from a man in his fifties or sixties with acute or convalescent COVID-19.

This clone occurred a few times. The CDR3 DNA reads as TGTGCCAGCAGATTCCCCCAGGGAACCCCCAACGAGCAGTACTTC. Its translation: CASRFPQGTPNEQYF. The chain carries TRBV2 and TRBJ2-7; possibly TRBD1 for D (5 bases). The germline V gene encodes CDR1 SNHLY and CDR2 FYNNEI. V lost 6 bases and J lost 5, with 20 bases in between. The CDR3 consists of 15 residues.

The chain carries TRBV19 and TRBJ2-3, with 7 bases that match TRBD2. The germline CDR1 and CDR2 sequences are LNHDA and SQIVND (reference sequence). The CDR3 covers 15 residues. Trimming cost V 1 base and J 4 bases; bases outside gene matches: 5. The CDR3 is CASSIGGSGADTQYF. The CDR3 bases are TGTGCCAGTAGTATAGGTGGGAGCGGGGCAGATACGCAGTATTTT.

This clone has a single count. This chain uses TRBV28 with TRBJ2-2; 11 nucleotides agree with TRBD1. Germline V lookup: CDR1 MDHEN, CDR2 SYDVKM. J was trimmed by 5 bases and V by 6 bases; bases with no gene match: 5. The CDR3 extends over 15 amino acids. The CDR3 protein is CASSTDRGLTGELFF. The CDR3 DNA is TGTGCCAGCAGCACGGACAGGGGGCTTACCGGGGAGCTGTTTTTT. The variable domain in full, completed from reference TRBV28 and TRBJ2-2, reads DVKVTQSSRYLVKRTGEKVFLECVQDMDHENMFWYRQDPGLGLRLIYFSYDVKMKEKGDIPEGYSVSREKKERFSLILESASTNQTSMYLCASSTDRGLTGELFFGEGSRLTVL.

The V gene is TRBV7-2, the J gene TRBJ2-7; maybe TRBD1 (6 bases). The CDR3 has 13 amino acids. Trimming removed 5 bases at V and 2 bases at J, with 10 bases between. CDR1 is SGHTA and CDR2 is FQGNSA in the germline V gene. DNA for the CDR3: TGTGCCAGCAGCCGAGACAGGCCCTACGAGCAGTACTTC. Protein product: CASSRDRPYEQYF. Looking up the rest from reference TRBV7-2 and TRBJ2-7 gives the full variable domain: GAGVSQSPSNKVTEKGKDVELRCDPISGHTALYWYRQSLGQGLEFLIYFQGNSAPDKSGLPSDRFSAERTGGSVSTLTIQRTQQEDSAVYLCASSRDRPYEQYFGPGTRLTVT.

The V and J genes are TRBV9 and TRBJ2-1, with a tentative D call TRBD2 (6 bases). Germline CDR1 reads SGDLS; CDR2 reads YYNGEE. This CDR3 comprises 17 residues. The germline V and J ends were trimmed by 0 bases and 7 bases, with 20 bases remaining between them. Here the CDR3 reads CASSVVPPGARGNEQFF. In nucleotides, the CDR3 is TGTGCCAGCAGCGTAGTGCCCCCGGGAGCCCGGGGGAATGAGCAGTTCTTC.

V gene TRBV3-1 (or the pseudogene TRBV3-2) combines with J gene TRBJ1-2, with D perhaps TRBD1 (6 bases). The CDR3 loop spans 16 amino acids. The V end was cut by 1 base, the J end by 6 bases, with 18 bases between. The germline gives CDR1 LGHDT, CDR2 YNNKEL (reference sequence). CDR3 amino acids: CASSQVGGAGANGYTF. DNA for the CDR3: TGTGCCAGCAGCCAAGTCGGTGGGGCAGGGGCTAATGGCTACACCTTC.

The chain joins TRBV7-2 to TRBJ2-1, with 10 bases identical to TRBD2. With 0 bases clipped from V and 6 bases from J, the junction kept 5 bases outside the gene matches. Germline-derived CDR1 and CDR2 are SGHTA and FQGNSA. The length of the CDR3 is 16 residues. The CDR3 DNA reads as TGTGCCAGCAGCTTAGCGGGGACTAGCGTCGGCAATGAGCAGTTCTTC. Residues: CASSLAGTSVGNEQFF.

The rearrangement links TRBV10-2 to TRBJ1-1, with a tentative D call TRBD1 (5 bases). Trimming stripped 7 bases from V and 7 bases from J, with 22 bases between. Germline CDR1 WSHSY, CDR2 SAAADI. The CDR3 runs to 15 residues. This chain's CDR3 is CASIWGNAGPGEAFF. The CDR3 nucleotides read TGCGCCAGCATCTGGGGGAACGCGGGACCCGGTGAAGCTTTCTTT.

This sequence joins TRBV7-6 and TRBJ2-7, with 12 bases identical to TRBD2. Germline V gene lookup returns CDR1 SGHVS and CDR2 FNYEAQ. Trimming removed 5 bases from V and 4 bases from J; junction bases left unmatched: 12. The CDR3 loop spans 17 amino acids. The CDR3 protein is CASSPRTSGTPRYEQYF. Written as DNA, the CDR3 is TGTGCCAGCAGCCCCCGGACTAGCGGGACCCCTCGGTACGAGCAGTACTTC.

The V call is TRBV7-8, the J call TRBJ2-3, with TRBD1 matching over 7 bases. Germline CDR1 is SGHVS and CDR2 is FQNEAQ. V dropped 4 bases and J dropped 0; count of bases not matched to a gene: 7. The CDR3 contains 16 residues. CDR3 amino acids: CASSSQGLTSTDTQYF. The CDR3 DNA reads as TGTGCCAGCAGCTCACAGGGGCTAACTAGCACAGATACGCAGTATTTT.

The chain carries TRBV11-2 and TRBJ2-2, with 7 positions matching TRBD1. Germline lookup yields CDR1 SGHAT and CDR2 FQNNGV. Trimming took 5 bases from V and 4 from J; bases not matched to a gene: 4. This CDR3 has 14 residues. The CDR3 loop reads CASSRTGITGELFF. The CDR3 nucleotides read TGTGCCAGCAGCCGGACAGGAATCACCGGGGAGCTGTTTTTT.

The chain carries TRBV18 and TRBJ2-4; TRBD1 matches at 11 bases. This CDR3 contains 15 residues. Germline V gives CDR1 KGHSH, CDR2 LQKENI. V was pared by 8 bases and J by 0 bases, with 3 bases of the junction left unmatched. The CDR3 protein is CASGQGALAKNIQYF. The CDR3 DNA follows: TGTGCCAGCGGACAGGGGGCCCTAGCCAAAAACATTCAGTACTTC. The complete variable domain, with remaining parts taken from reference TRBV18 and TRBJ2-4, reads NAGVMQNPRHLVRRRGQEARLRCSPMKGHSHVYWYRQLPEEGLKFMVYLQKENIIDESGMPKERFSAEFPKEGPSILRIQQVVRGDSAAYFCASGQGALAKNIQYFGAGTRLSVL.

The CDR3 DNA is TGTGCCAGCAGCCAGGCTAGTAATTCACCCCTCCACTTT. Amino acids: CASSQASNSPLHF. The chain has TRBV3-1 (or the pseudogene TRBV3-2) and TRBJ1-6, with D unclear. The CDR3 sequence is 13 residues long. Trimming stripped 3 bases from V and 6 bases from J, with 6 bases between. Germline values: CDR1 LGHDT, CDR2 YNNKEL (reference sequence).

The count of this clone is one. J is TRBJ2-2 and V is TRBV19; TRBD2 is a possible D gene (7 bases). Germline CDR1 reads LNHDA; CDR2 reads SQIVND (reference sequence). V lost 3 bases to trimming and J lost 7 bases, with 18 bases between them. This CDR3 has 16 residues. The CDR3 is CASSMRFGGRFGELFF. The CDR3 region has the DNA TGTGCCAGTAGTATGAGGTTCGGGGGGCGCTTCGGGGAGCTGTTTTTT. Complete variable domain (other parts from reference TRBV19 and TRBJ2-2): DGGITQSPKYLFRKEGQNVTLSCEQNLNHDAMYWYRQDPGQGLRLIYYSQIVNDFQKGDIAEGYSVSREKKESFPLTVTSAQKNPTAFYLCASSMRFGGRFGELFFGEGSRLTVL.

The chain joins TRBV5-1 to TRBJ2-7; weak D call: TRBD2 (7 bases). The CDR3 is 14 amino acids. The V gene lost 7 bases and the J gene lost 2 bases, with 16 bases spanning the gap. In germline, CDR1 is SGHRS, CDR2 YFSETQ. CDR3 sequence (DNA): TGCGCCAGCGGGCCCCGGGGGGCAACCTACGAGCAGTACTTC. Residues: CASGPRGATYEQYF.

A remark on this clone: This sample includes further DNA sequences coding for the same CDR3. This rearrangement joins TRBV7-9 to TRBJ2-5; weak D call: TRBD2 (6 bases). Between the trimmed V and J ends, which lost 4 bases and 2 bases, there was a span of 11 bases. CDR3 length: 14 residues. Germline V gene lookup returns CDR1 SEHNR and CDR2 FQNEAQ (reference sequence). The CDR3 nucleotides read TGTGCCAGCAGCTCCGGGCTAGCGCAAGAGACCCAGTACTTC. It codes for CASSSGLAQETQYF.

With regard to this clone: Other DNA sequences in this specimen translate into the identical CDR3. DNA of the CDR3: TGTGCCAGCAGCGTAGTAGCGGGAGGCACAGATACGCAGTATTTT. Its translation is CASSVVAGGTDTQYF. The chain has TRBV9 and TRBJ2-3, with 9 positions matching TRBD2. V was pared by 0 bases and J by 1 base, with 0 bases of the junction left unmatched. CDR3 length: 15 amino acids. The germline CDR1 and CDR2 sequences are SGDLS and YYNGEE.